This section outlines one T cell receptor beta chain sequence together with its context. This clonotype was counted only a few times. Its antigen is still unknown. No much larger clone exists at a distance of one base, and base qualities are not known. This entry belongs to a study of response to subunit inactivated influenza vaccine (dated by TCRdb to the late 2010s). Background for the entire study: The study used deep quantitative T cell receptor repertoire profiling to track responses to a trivalent subunit inactivated influenza vaccine.

The germline V gene supplies CDR1 SQVTM and CDR2 ANQGSEA. Unmatched junction bases come to 13, with V trimmed by 0 bases and J by 9 bases. Taken from cysteine to phenylalanine, the CDR3 has 16 residues. The DNA shown is the 48-base CDR3, in frame from base 1. Study-level results and caveats: It was suggested by the authors that each seasonal influenza vaccination may recruit only a limited number of new T cells.

Library preparation employed RT-PCR. Instrument on record: Illumina HiSeq 2500. The public sequencing data were trimmed at Q25 with fastp and processed into clonotypes with MiXCR by TCRdb, which kept only in-frame beta chains. Records with the same CDR3 protein are collapsed into one entry carrying the most frequent genes and DNA. The sample data list 700,000 to 900,000 distinct CDR3 sequences, and around 21% of these were observed just once. Jointly, the top ten make up roughly a tenth of the sample. The V gene is TRBV29-1 and the J gene is TRBJ2-1, and 8 junction bases match TRBD2. This clonotype was obtained from a man in his forties or fifties who received an inactivated influenza vaccine. Donor details come from another sample of the same person, matched by shared clones. The material was PBMCs from blood, obtained around 5 days after vaccination. The DNA is TGCAGCGTTGAAGACCTGACTAGCGCTTTGGTTGTTGAGCAGTTCTTC. Its amino acids are CSVEDLTSALVVEQFF.